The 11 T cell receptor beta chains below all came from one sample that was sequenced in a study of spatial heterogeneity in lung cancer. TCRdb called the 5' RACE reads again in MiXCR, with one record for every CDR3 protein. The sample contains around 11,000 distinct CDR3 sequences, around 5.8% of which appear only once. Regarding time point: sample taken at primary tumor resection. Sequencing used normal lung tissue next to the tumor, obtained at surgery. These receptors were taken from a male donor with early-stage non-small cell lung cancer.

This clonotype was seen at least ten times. The DNA of the CDR3 is TGTGCCGGTGAGAAAGAGGGAGCCTACGAGCAGTACTTC. Translation: CAGEKEGAYEQYF. V gene TRBV7-9 combines with J gene TRBJ2-7; D may be TRBD2 (5 bases). V was cut by 11 bases and J by 2 bases, with 16 bases left in between. CDR1 SEHNR and CDR2 FQNEAQ come from the germline V gene (reference sequence). The CDR3 is made up of 13 amino acids.

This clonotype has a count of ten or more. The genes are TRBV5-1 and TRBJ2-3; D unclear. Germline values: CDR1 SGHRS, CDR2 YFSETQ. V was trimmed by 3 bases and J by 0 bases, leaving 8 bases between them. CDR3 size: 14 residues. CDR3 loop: CASSWAKSTDTQYF. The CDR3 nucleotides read TGCGCCAGCAGCTGGGCGAAAAGCACAGATACGCAGTATTTT.

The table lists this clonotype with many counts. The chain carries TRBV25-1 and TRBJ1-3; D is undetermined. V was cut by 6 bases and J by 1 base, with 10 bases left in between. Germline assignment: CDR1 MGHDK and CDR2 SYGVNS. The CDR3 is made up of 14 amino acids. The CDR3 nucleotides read TGTGCCAGCAGCCAGGACTGGTCTGGAAACACCATATATTTT. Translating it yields CASSQDWSGNTIYF.

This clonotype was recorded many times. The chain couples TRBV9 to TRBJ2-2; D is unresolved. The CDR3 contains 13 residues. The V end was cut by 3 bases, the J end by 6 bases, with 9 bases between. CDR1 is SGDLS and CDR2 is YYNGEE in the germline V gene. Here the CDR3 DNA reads TGTGCCAGCAGCGCCAATGCCCCCGGGGAGCTGTTTTTT. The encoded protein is CASSANAPGELFF.

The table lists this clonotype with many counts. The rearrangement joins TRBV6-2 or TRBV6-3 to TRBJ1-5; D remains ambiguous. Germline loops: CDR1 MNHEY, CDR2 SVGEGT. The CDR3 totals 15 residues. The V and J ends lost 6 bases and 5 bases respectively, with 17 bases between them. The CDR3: CASRDQTTQYQPQHF. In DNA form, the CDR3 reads TGTGCCAGCAGGGACCAGACAACCCAGTATCAGCCCCAGCATTTT.

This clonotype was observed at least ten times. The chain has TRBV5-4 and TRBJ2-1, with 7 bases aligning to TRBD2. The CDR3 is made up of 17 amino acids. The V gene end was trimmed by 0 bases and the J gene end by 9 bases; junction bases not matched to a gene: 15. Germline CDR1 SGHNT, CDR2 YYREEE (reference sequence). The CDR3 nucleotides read TGTGCCAGCAGCTTGGATGTTGCGGCTAGCGGTCTCGGTGAGCAGTTCTTC. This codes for CASSLDVAASGLGEQFF.

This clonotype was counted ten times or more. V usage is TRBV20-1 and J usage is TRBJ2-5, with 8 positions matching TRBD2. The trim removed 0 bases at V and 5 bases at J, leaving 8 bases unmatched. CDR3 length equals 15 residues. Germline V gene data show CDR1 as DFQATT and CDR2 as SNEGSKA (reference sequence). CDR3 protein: CSARDPGGALETQYF. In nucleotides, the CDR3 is TGCAGTGCTAGAGATCCCGGGGGGGCTTTGGAGACCCAGTACTTC.

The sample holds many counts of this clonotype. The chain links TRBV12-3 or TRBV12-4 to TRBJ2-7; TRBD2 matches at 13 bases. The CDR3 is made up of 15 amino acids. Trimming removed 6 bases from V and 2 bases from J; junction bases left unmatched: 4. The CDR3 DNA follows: TGTGCCAGCAGATCCGGGACTAGCGGGACCTACGAGCAGTACTTC. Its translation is CASRSGTSGTYEQYF.

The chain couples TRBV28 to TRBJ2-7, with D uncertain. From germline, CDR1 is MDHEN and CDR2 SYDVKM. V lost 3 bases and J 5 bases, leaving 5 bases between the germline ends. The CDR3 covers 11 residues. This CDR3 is CASSLGHEQYF. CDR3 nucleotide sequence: TGTGCCAGCAGTTTGGGCCACGAGCAGTACTTC.

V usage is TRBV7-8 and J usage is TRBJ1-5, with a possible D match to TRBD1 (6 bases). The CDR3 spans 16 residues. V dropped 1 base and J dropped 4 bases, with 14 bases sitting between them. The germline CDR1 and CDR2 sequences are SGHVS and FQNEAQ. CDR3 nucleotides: TGTGCCAGCAGCTTAGTTACTGGACAGCCGAATCAGCCCCAGCATTTT. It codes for CASSLVTGQPNQPQHF.

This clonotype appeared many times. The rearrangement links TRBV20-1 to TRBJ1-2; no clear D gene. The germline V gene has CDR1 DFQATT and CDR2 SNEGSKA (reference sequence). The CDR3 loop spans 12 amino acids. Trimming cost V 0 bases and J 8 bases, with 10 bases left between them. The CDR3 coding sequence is TGCAGTGCTAGAGATTTGGGTGAGGGCTACACCTTC. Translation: CSARDLGEGYTF.